The 16 T cell receptor beta chains reported below all come from one sample, sequenced in a study of T cell changes during pregnancy in multiple sclerosis. Some clones are missing from TCRdb's copy, which holds only in-frame ones; the method was immunoSEQ multiplex PCR. The sample has roughly 100,000 clones; about nine tenths are singletons. The source was peripheral blood, collected in the second trimester of pregnancy. Source of these receptors: a female donor in good health, enrolled as a control in a pregnancy study.

The gene calls are TRBV6-1 and TRBJ2-1, with D possibly being TRBD1 (5 bases). The V end was cut by 7 bases, the J end by 9 bases, with 13 bases between. The CDR3 is made up of 12 amino acids. Germline loops: CDR1 MNHNS, CDR2 SASEGT. As DNA, the CDR3 is TGTGCCAGCAAAACGGACATTATTGAGCAGTTCTTC. Its translation is CASKTDIIEQFF.

The DNA of the CDR3 is TGTGCCAGCAGCTACCGGACAGGAACCGCGTCCGCAGATACGCAGTATTTT. Its protein product is CASSYRTGTASADTQYF. The V gene is TRBV7-8, the J gene TRBJ2-3; 7 positions agree with TRBD1. This CDR3 region has 17 residues. Germline lookup yields CDR1 SGHVS and CDR2 FQNEAQ. Trimming cost V 4 bases and J 4 bases; bases outside gene matches: 14.

The chain joins TRBV11-2 to TRBJ1-6, with 8 bases identical to TRBD1. The V gene's germline CDR1 is SGHAT and CDR2 FQNNGV. Germline trimming cut 6 bases from V and 7 bases from J; bases unmatched to any gene: 5. The CDR3 loop spans 14 amino acids. The CDR3, as DNA: TGTGCCAGCAGGTGGACAGGGCAAAATTCACCCCTCCACTTT. Amino acids: CASRWTGQNSPLHF.

This chain connects TRBV5-1 to TRBJ2-7; 7 positions agree with TRBD1. The germline gives CDR1 SGHRS, CDR2 YFSETQ. The junction had 7 bases not matched to a gene; V was cut back by 0 bases and J by 4 bases. CDR3 length: 15 residues. The CDR3 coding sequence is TGCGCCAGCAGCTTGGCCCCTACAGGGGCTTACGAGCAGTACTTC. Protein product: CASSLAPTGAYEQYF.

The chain is built from TRBV19 and TRBJ1-2; 9 bases are shared with TRBD1. The CDR3 loop spans 13 amino acids. The ends lost 6 bases at V and 9 bases at J; junction bases unmatched: 8. Germline CDR1 LNHDA, CDR2 SQIVND (reference sequence). This CDR3 reads CASRIDRGYSYTF. CDR3 coding DNA: TGTGCCAGTAGGATTGACAGGGGGTATAGCTACACCTTC.

The J gene is TRBJ1-6, the V gene TRBV6-6; 7 positions match TRBD1. This CDR3 region has 16 residues. Trimming took 5 bases from V and 7 from J; bases not matched to a gene: 11. Germline CDR1 is MNHNY and CDR2 is SVGAGI (reference sequence). The CDR3 DNA follows: TGTGCCAGCAGTGTACTCCCCGCAGGGGGAAATTCACCCCTCCACTTT. It encodes CASSVLPAGGNSPLHF.

The V and J genes are TRBV6-5 and TRBJ1-5; D is possibly TRBD1 (5 bases). There are 14 residues in the CDR3. The V end was cut by 3 bases, the J end by 3 bases, with 9 bases between. The germline gives CDR1 MNHEY, CDR2 SVGAGI. The CDR3 sequence: CASSYSDTNQPQHF. The CDR3 nucleotides read TGTGCCAGCAGTTATTCGGACACCAATCAGCCCCAGCATTTT.

The chain couples TRBV5-1 to TRBJ2-2; D is unresolved. The CDR3 has 13 residues. Germline CDR1 and CDR2: SGHRS and YFSETQ. V lost 4 bases to trimming and J lost 7 bases, with 11 bases between them. CDR3 sequence reads: CASSVPAGGELFF. CDR3 bases: TGCGCCAGCAGCGTCCCGGCAGGCGGGGAGCTGTTTTTT.

This clone was counted once. This chain links TRBV30 with TRBJ2-1; 8 bases map to TRBD2. After removal of 5 bases from V and 2 bases from J, the junction contained 26 bases not matched to a gene. In germline, CDR1 is GTSNPN, CDR2 SVGIG (reference sequence). This CDR3 has 21 residues. DNA for the CDR3: TGTGCCTGGCCAAGCTTAAGCGGGAGCTATGTTGAAAAGGGCACCTACAATGAGCAGTTCTTC. The encoded protein is CAWPSLSGSYVEKGTYNEQFF.

The genes are TRBV9 and TRBJ2-1; D remains unclear. V gave up 4 bases and J gave up 11 bases, with 16 bases separating them. In germline, CDR1 is SGDLS, CDR2 YYNGEE. The CDR3 is 13 amino acids. In DNA form, the CDR3 reads TGTGCCAGCAGCCCCCTCCCAGGCAGCCAGCAGTTCTTC. Protein sequence: CASSPLPGSQQFF.

DNA for the CDR3: TGTGCCAGCAGCAGGTCCGGGACTAAAACCTACGAGCAGTACTTC. Its translation is CASSRSGTKTYEQYF. The gene calls are TRBV5-8 and TRBJ2-7; 7 bases align to TRBD2. The length of the CDR3 is 15 residues. Germline-derived CDR1 and CDR2 are SGHTS and YDEGEE. V was pared by 4 bases and J by 2 bases, with 9 bases of the junction left unmatched.

This clone was recorded only once. The rearrangement uses TRBV15 and TRBJ2-3, with 7 bases matching TRBD1. The CDR3 sequence is 14 residues long. With V trimmed by 9 bases and J by 6 bases, 12 bases remained unmatched. Germline values: CDR1 LNHNV, CDR2 YYDKDF (reference sequence). The CDR3 DNA reads TGTGCCACTAGGGACAGCCGAACCGCCGATACGCAGTATTTT. Its protein product is CATRDSRTADTQYF.

The gene calls are TRBV15 and TRBJ2-3; the D gene is possibly TRBD2 (6 bases). In germline, CDR1 is LNHNV, CDR2 YYDKDF (reference sequence). The CDR3 length is 17 residues. Trimming pared 1 base from V and 2 bases from J, leaving 16 bases between. The CDR3 coding sequence is TGTGCCACCAGCAGAGTCCCCCCCGAGGACTACACAGATACGCAGTATTTT. Translated: CATSRVPPEDYTDTQYF.

The chain couples TRBV27 to TRBJ2-2; D is possibly TRBD1 (6 bases). V lost 3 bases and J 0 bases, leaving 11 bases between the germline ends. Germline V gives CDR1 MNHEY, CDR2 SMNVEV (reference sequence). This CDR3 has 16 amino acids. CDR3 residues: CASSFSGASNTGELFF. The CDR3 DNA follows: TGTGCCAGCAGTTTTTCAGGGGCGTCGAACACCGGGGAGCTGTTTTTT.

The chain is built from TRBV6-4 and TRBJ2-2, with 10 bases identical to TRBD2. CDR3 length: 17 residues. In germline, CDR1 is MRHNA, CDR2 SNTAGT. V gave up 2 bases and J gave up 4 bases; unmatched junction bases: 7. The CDR3 DNA reads as TGTGCCAGCAGTGACACTAAGCGGGGGGGCATCACCGGGGAGCTGTTTTTT. Its protein is CASSDTKRGGITGELFF.

The chain couples TRBV7-2 to TRBJ1-1; D gene uncertain. CDR3 length equals 15 residues. CDR1 and CDR2 from the germline V gene are SGHTA and FQGNSA. Deletions cut 5 bases from V and 1 base from J, with 14 bases between. CDR3 coding DNA: TGTGCCAGCAGCAAAGGTCCGGGGTCGAACACTGAAGCTTTCTTT. It is translated as CASSKGPGSNTEAFF.